These 19 T cell receptor beta chains were sequenced from one sample in a study of post-analysis software for immune sequencing data. Whole-study results and caveats: TRBV segments more frequent in patients than in controls numbered five and included TRBV5-6, TRBV5-1 and TRBV20-1.

Incorporated into the TCR beta cDNA libraries were unique molecular identifiers, which served to reduce PCR and sequencing biases. TCRdb reanalysed the PCR reads using MiXCR and keeps one entry per CDR3 protein. The repertoire holds some 800,000 distinct CDR3 sequences, with about half as singletons. These receptors lack a known antigen. Sample: blood. Every receptor here comes from a girl aged 10-17 years with multiple sclerosis.

Turning to this clonotype: It may be a read error: a sequence one base away is much more abundant. The chain employs TRBV10-3 and TRBJ2-7; 12 positions match TRBD2. The CDR3 is 15 amino acids. Looked up from germline, CDR1 is ENHRY and CDR2 is SYGVKD. Here the CDR3 reads CTISSTSGSGYEQYF. In DNA, the CDR3 is TGTACCATCAGTTCGACTAGCGGGAGTGGGTACGAGCAGTACTTC.

With regard to this clonotype: The junction does not match germline at one end; this may be a read error. The chain links TRBV20-1 to TRBJ2-3, with TRBD1 as a possible D gene (5 bases). The CDR3 runs to 17 residues. Germline-derived CDR1 and CDR2 are DFQATT and SNEGSKA (reference sequence). The CDR3 coding sequence is TGCAGTGCTAGAGACGGGTTTCCAGGGCTAAGCACAGATATGCAGTATTTT. Amino acids: CSARDGFPGLSTDMQYF.

V usage is TRBV5-1 and J usage is TRBJ2-7; TRBD1 matches 7 bases. The CDR3 runs to 15 residues. V was pared by 7 bases and J by 5 bases, with 15 bases of the junction left unmatched. Germline assignment: CDR1 SGHRS and CDR2 YFSETQ. The CDR3 DNA reads as TGCGCCAGCGGCAGAACCGGACAGGTAGCCCACGAGCAGTACTTC. Translating it yields CASGRTGQVAHEQYF.

This clonotype was seen a few times. The rearrangement joins TRBV20-1 to TRBJ2-7; 11 nucleotides match TRBD2. With V trimmed by 5 bases and J by 2 bases, 8 bases remained unmatched. Germline assignment: CDR1 DFQATT and CDR2 SNEGSKA (reference sequence). CDR3 length: 15 residues. CDR3 nucleotide sequence: TGCAGTGCTTGGCCCCTGACTAGCGGGGCCTACGAGCAGTACTTC. Translating it yields CSAWPLTSGAYEQYF.

The chain combines TRBV9 with TRBJ2-3; D unclear. This CDR3 is 11 amino acids long. Germline CDR1 and CDR2: SGDLS and YYNGEE. V lost 4 bases, J lost 11 bases, and 11 bases lay in between. The CDR3 reads CASSSRTQQYF. CDR3 coding DNA: TGTGCCAGCAGCTCCCGGACGCAGCAGTATTTT. The whole variable domain, filled in from reference TRBV9 and TRBJ2-3, reads DSGVTQTPKHLITATGQRVTLRCSPRSGDLSVYWYQQSLDQGLQFLIQYYNGEERAKGNILERFSAQQFPDLHSELNLSSLELGDSALYFCASSSRTQQYFGPGTRLTVL.

This clonotype appeared a few times. This rearrangement joins TRBV4-3 to TRBJ2-3; a possible D gene is TRBD2 (6 bases). This CDR3 has 19 residues. Trimming removed 0 bases from V and 0 bases from J, with 19 bases in between. Germline V lookup: CDR1 LGHNA, CDR2 YSLEER. The CDR3 sequence is CASSQDGSGTTSSTDTQYF. The CDR3 DNA is TGCGCCAGCAGCCAAGATGGTAGCGGCACCACGTCTAGCACAGATACGCAGTATTTT.

This rearrangement joins TRBV12-3 or TRBV12-4 to TRBJ1-2, with D tentatively TRBD1 (6 bases). This CDR3 spans 14 amino acids. Trimming took off 0 bases at V and 8 bases at J, with 13 bases between the two ends. The DNA of the CDR3 is TGTGCCAGCAGTTTAGCGACAGGATTTAAGGGCTACACCTTC. Translation: CASSLATGFKGYTF.

This clonotype has only a few counts. The chain carries TRBV15 and TRBJ1-2, with 7 bases aligning to TRBD1. This CDR3 region has 14 residues. V gave up 1 base and J gave up 5 bases; unmatched junction bases: 4. Germline CDR1 reads LNHNV; CDR2 reads YYDKDF (reference sequence). For the CDR3, the DNA is TGTGCCACCAGCAGAGGGGGGACAGATTATGGCTACACCTTC. Amino acid sequence: CATSRGGTDYGYTF.

This chain links TRBV7-6 with TRBJ2-1, with TRBD2 matching 8 bases. The germline CDR1 and CDR2 sequences are SGHVS and FNYEAQ. The length of the CDR3 is 16 residues. Trimming took 5 bases from V and 3 from J; bases not matched to a gene: 9. CDR3 sequence reads: CASSPRTSPLYNEQFF. The CDR3 DNA reads as TGTGCCAGCAGCCCAAGGACTAGCCCCCTCTACAATGAGCAGTTCTTC.

This rearrangement joins TRBV11-3 to TRBJ2-3; 10 nucleotides match TRBD1. The CDR3 contains 16 residues. J lost 4 bases, V lost 0 bases, and 4 bases had no gene match. The germline CDR1 and CDR2 sequences are SGHNT and YENEEA. CDR3 amino acids: CASSLESGTGADTQYF. In DNA form, the CDR3 reads TGTGCCAGCAGCTTAGAATCCGGGACAGGGGCAGATACGCAGTATTTT.

This clonotype showed up just once. This chain joins TRBV6-1 and TRBJ2-1; perhaps D is TRBD1 or TRBD2 (5 bases each). Germline V gene sequence: CDR1 MNHNS, CDR2 SASEGT. Trimming left V 3 bases short and J 5 bases short, with 23 bases between. CDR3 length equals 18 residues. The CDR3 sequence is CASSDWGSGLGSNNEQFF. CDR3 DNA sequence: TGTGCCAGCAGTGATTGGGGGAGTGGTTTAGGGTCTAACAATGAGCAGTTCTTC.

This chain uses TRBV7-9 with TRBJ1-2, with 7 nucleotides matching TRBD1. The CDR3 is made up of 16 amino acids. Germline trimming cut 0 bases from V and 4 bases from J; bases unmatched to any gene: 8. CDR1 SEHNR and CDR2 FQNEAQ come from the germline V gene (reference sequence). The CDR3 DNA reads as TGTGCCAGCAGCTTAGCCGTACCGGGACAGTTCTATGGCTACACCTTC. Residues: CASSLAVPGQFYGYTF.

V gene TRBV10-3 combines with J gene TRBJ1-5; D remains unclear. The CDR3 spans 14 residues. Germline CDR1 and CDR2: ENHRY and SYGVKD. V lost 3 bases, J lost 3 bases, and 9 bases lay in between. The CDR3, as DNA: TGTGCCATCAGTGATATGGGGTCCAATCAGCCCCAGCATTTT. This codes for CAISDMGSNQPQHF.

This clonotype was recorded once. This may be a read error: a much more frequent sequence differs by one nucleotide. V is TRBV7-2 and J is TRBJ2-5; 9 nucleotides match TRBD1. The CDR3 has 16 residues. Germline lookup yields CDR1 SGHTA and CDR2 FQGNSA. The CDR3 is CASSYQHRGLGEPQYF. The CDR3 DNA follows: TGTGCCAGCAGCTACCAGCACAGGGGGCTAGGAGAGCCCCAGTACTTC. Drawing the rest from reference TRBV7-2 and TRBJ2-5, the complete variable domain is GAGVSQSPSNKVTEKGKDVELRCDPISGHTALYWYRQSLGQGLEFLIYFQGNSAPDKSGLPSDRFSAERTGGSVSTLTIQRTQQEDSAVYLCASSYQHRGLGEPQYFGPGTRLLVL.

This clonotype came up a few times. The rearrangement joins TRBV10-3 to TRBJ2-5; TRBD2 is a possible D gene (5 bases). V was shortened by 1 base and J by 0 bases, with 9 bases between the two germline ends. Germline CDR1 reads ENHRY; CDR2 reads SYGVKD. The CDR3 extends over 15 amino acids. For the CDR3, the DNA is TGTGCCATCAGTGAGTACGCGGGTAACCAAGAGACCCAGTACTTC. Protein: CAISEYAGNQETQYF.

The V and J genes are TRBV11-3 and TRBJ2-4; D is possibly TRBD1 or TRBD2 (7 bases each). Germline-derived CDR1 and CDR2 are SGHNT and YENEEA. The CDR3 covers 15 residues. V lost 5 bases and J lost 1, with 12 bases in between. CDR3 amino acids: CASSPGGVAKNIQYF. CDR3 in DNA: TGTGCCAGCAGCCCAGGGGGGGTGGCCAAAAACATTCAGTACTTC.

The chain carries TRBV6-6 and TRBJ2-3; 12 bases are a match to TRBD2. The germline CDR1 and CDR2 sequences are MNHNY and SVGAGI (reference sequence). The CDR3 totals 16 residues. The junction had 5 bases not matched to a gene; V was cut back by 4 bases and J by 3 bases. CDR3 sequence: CASSSLTSGRTDTQYF. CDR3 in DNA: TGTGCCAGCAGTTCGTTGACTAGCGGGAGAACAGATACGCAGTATTTT.

This clonotype was seen a handful of times. V usage is TRBV27 and J usage is TRBJ2-3; 9 nucleotides match TRBD2. CDR1 is MNHEY and CDR2 is SMNVEV in the germline V gene (reference sequence). Germline trimming cut 2 bases from V and 1 base from J; bases unmatched to any gene: 4. This CDR3 contains 16 residues. The CDR3 region is CASSLDSGSGTDTQYF. The CDR3 nucleotides are TGTGCCAGCAGTTTAGATAGCGGGAGTGGCACAGATACGCAGTATTTT.

This sequence joins TRBV20-1 and TRBJ2-5, with 7 bases matching TRBD2. The V and J ends lost 1 base and 1 base, in that order; junction bases with no gene match: 9. Germline V gene sequence: CDR1 DFQATT, CDR2 SNEGSKA (reference sequence). CDR3 length: 16 amino acids. CDR3 nucleotide sequence: TGCAGTGCTAGAGGCTCTCGCGGGAGCCTCCAAGAGACCCAGTACTTC. It specifies CSARGSRGSLQETQYF.